This entry concerns a single T cell receptor beta chain. Germline V gene sequence: CDR1 KGHSH, CDR2 LQKENI. V was clipped by 2 bases and J by 2 bases, with 16 bases between them. The CDR3 is 17 residues long. Libraries were prepared by immunoSEQ multiplex PCR; TCRdb keeps only in-frame clonotypes and omits some of them. The sample shows about 200,000 clones, almost 85% of them seen only once. These data originate in a study of blood T cell repertoires in COVID-19. This chain links TRBV18 with TRBJ1-5; D unclear. Material: peripheral blood. The TCR originated in a woman aged 65 to 85 with COVID-19, enrolled during active disease. CDR3 nucleotides: TGTGCCAGCTCACCAGAGGCAGCCCCGTCGGGCAATCAGCCCCAGCATTTT. Protein product: CASSPEAAPSGNQPQHF.